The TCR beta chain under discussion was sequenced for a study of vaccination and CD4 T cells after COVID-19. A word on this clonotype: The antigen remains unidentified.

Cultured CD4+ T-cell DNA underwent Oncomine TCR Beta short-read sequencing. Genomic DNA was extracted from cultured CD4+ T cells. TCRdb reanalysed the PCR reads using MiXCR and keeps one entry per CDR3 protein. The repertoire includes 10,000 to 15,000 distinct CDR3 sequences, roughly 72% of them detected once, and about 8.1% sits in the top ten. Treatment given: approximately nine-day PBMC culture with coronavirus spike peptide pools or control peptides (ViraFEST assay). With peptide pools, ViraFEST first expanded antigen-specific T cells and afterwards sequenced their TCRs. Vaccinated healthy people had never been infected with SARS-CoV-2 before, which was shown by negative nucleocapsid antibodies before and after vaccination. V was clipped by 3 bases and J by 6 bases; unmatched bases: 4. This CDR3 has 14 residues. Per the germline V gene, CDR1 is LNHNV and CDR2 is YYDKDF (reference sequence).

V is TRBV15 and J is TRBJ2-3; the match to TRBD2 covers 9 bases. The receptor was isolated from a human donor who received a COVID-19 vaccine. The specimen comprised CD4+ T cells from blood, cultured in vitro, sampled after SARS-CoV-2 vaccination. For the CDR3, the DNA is TGTGCCACCAGCAGGGCGGGGGGGGATGATACGCAGTATTTT. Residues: CATSRAGGDDTQYF.